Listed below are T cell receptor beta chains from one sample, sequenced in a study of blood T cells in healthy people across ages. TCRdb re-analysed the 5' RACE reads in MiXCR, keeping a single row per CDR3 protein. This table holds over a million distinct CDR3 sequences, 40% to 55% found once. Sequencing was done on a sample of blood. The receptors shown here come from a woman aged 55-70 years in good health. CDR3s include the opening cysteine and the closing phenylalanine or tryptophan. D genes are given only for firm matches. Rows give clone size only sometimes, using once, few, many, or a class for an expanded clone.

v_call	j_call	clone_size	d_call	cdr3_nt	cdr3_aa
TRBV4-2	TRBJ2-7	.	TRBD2	TGTGCCAGCAGCCAAGGGAGCGGGGCTCAAGAGCAGTACTTC	CASSQGSGAQEQYF
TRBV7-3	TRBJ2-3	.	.	TGTGCCAGCAGCTTAACGTGGGGAGATACGCAGTATTTT	CASSLTWGDTQYF
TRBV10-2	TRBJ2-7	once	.	TGCGCCAGCAGTGAGAGGGTTCACTCCTACGAGCAGTACTTC	CASSERVHSYEQYF
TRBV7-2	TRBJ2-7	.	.	TGTGCCAGCAGCGACGGGTGGACGCCGAGCTCCTACGAGCAGTACTTC	CASSDGWTPSSYEQYF
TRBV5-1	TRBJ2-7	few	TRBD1	TGCGCCAGCAGCTTGAAACAGGGGTTGGACGAGCAGTACTTC	CASSLKQGLDEQYF
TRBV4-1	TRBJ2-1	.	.	TGCGCCAGCAGGGGTTCTCGCGAGCAGTTCTTC	CASRGSREQFF
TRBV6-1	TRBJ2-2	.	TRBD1	TGTGCCAGCAGTTTCGACAGGGTGAACACCGGGGAGCTGTTTTTT	CASSFDRVNTGELFF
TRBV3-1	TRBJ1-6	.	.	TGTGTCAGCAGCCAGGGGCCAGGGGCTTCACCCCTCCACTTT	CVSSQGPGASPLHF
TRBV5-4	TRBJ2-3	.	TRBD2	TGTGCCAGCAGCAGGGGGACTAGCAGACTTTCTAGCACAGATACGCAGTATTTT	CASSRGTSRLSSTDTQYF
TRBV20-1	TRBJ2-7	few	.	TGCAGTGCTAGTGGTTCCGACAGTCCCTACGAGCAGTACTTC	CSASGSDSPYEQYF
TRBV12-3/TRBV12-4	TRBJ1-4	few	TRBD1	TGTGCCAGCAGTTCCGAGACAGGGGTTAATGAAAAACTGTTTTTT	CASSSETGVNEKLFF
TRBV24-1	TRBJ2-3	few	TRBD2	TGTGCCACCAGTGATTTTAGCGGGAGTGGGAAAGATACGCAGTATTTT	CATSDFSGSGKDTQYF
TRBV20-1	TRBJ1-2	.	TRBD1	TGCAGTGCTAGTCCGGGGACAGGCTGGGAAATTTTCTATGGCTACACCTTC	CSASPGTGWEIFYGYTF
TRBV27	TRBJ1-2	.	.	TGTGCCAGCAGTTTATTCTTCGGGCAGGGCGGTGGCTACACCTTC	CASSLFFGQGGGYTF
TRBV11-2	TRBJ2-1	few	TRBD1	TGTGCCAGCAGCTTCCGACAGGGAAATGAGCAGTTCTTC	CASSFRQGNEQFF
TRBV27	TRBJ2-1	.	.	TGTGCCAGCAGGTGGCAGGACGGTGAGCAGTTCTTC	CASRWQDGEQFF
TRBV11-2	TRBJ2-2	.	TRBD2	TGTGCCAGCAGCTTTCGGCGGGAGTCCGGGGAGCTGTTTTTT	CASSFRRESGELFF
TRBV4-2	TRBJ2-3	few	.	TGTGCCAGCAGCCCCAAGGGCGGAGGGCTTGACACTAGCACAGATACGCAGTATTTT	CASSPKGGGLDTSTDTQYF
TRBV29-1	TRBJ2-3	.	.	TGCAGCGGTGGGGGGCAGGTCGCTCAGTATTTT	CSGGGQVAQYF
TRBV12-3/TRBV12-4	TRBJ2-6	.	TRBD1	TGTGCCAGCTCCCTGGAAGGACAGGTGCCCTCTGGGGCCAACGTCCTGACTTTC	CASSLEGQVPSGANVLTF
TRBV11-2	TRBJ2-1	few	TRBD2	TGTGCCAGCAGCCAAGGACTAGCGGAAACCCTCAGGAATGAGCAGTTCTTC	CASSQGLAETLRNEQFF
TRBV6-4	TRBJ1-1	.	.	TGTGCCAGCAGTGAACAGGGCGCTGAAGCTTTCTTT	CASSEQGAEAFF
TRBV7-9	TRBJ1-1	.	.	TGTGCCAGCAGCTGGGGGCGGACTGAAGCTTTCTTT	CASSWGRTEAFF
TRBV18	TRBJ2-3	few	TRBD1	TGTGCCAGCTCACGGGGAAAGCGTCAGGGACAGCCCACGCAGTATTTT	CASSRGKRQGQPTQYF
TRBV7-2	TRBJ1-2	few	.	TGTGCCAGCAGCTCCCTCGAGAGGGGTGGCTACACCTTC	CASSSLERGGYTF
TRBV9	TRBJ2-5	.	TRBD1	TGTGCCAGCAGCTTCGGACAGGGGGCATCAGAGACCCAGTACTTC	CASSFGQGASETQYF
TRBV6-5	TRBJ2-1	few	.	TGTGCCAGCAGCACTGCCCCGGGTTCCTACAATGAGCAGTTCTTC	CASSTAPGSYNEQFF
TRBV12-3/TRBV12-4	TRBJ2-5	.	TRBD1	TGTGCCAGCAGTTTAGACCCAGGGGGCCGGCAAGAGACCCAGTACTTC	CASSLDPGGRQETQYF
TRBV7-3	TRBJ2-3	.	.	TGTGCCAGCAGCCCCCACGGCGGTCCCACAGATACGCAGTATTTT	CASSPHGGPTDTQYF
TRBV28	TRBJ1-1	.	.	TGTGCCAGCAGTTACACTAAAGGGACTGAAGCTTTCTTT	CASSYTKGTEAFF
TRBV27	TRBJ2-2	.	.	TGTGCCAGCAGTTATGTCCCGGTGACCGGGGAGCTGTTTTTT	CASSYVPVTGELFF
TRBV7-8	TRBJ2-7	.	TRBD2	TGTGCCAGCAGCTCGAGCGGGAGGGTTAACGAGCAGTACTTC	CASSSSGRVNEQYF
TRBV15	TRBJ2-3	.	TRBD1	TGTGCCACCAGCAGAGAAGGCAGGGGGATTAGTGATACGCAGTATTTT	CATSREGRGISDTQYF
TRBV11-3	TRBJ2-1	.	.	TGTGCCAGCAGCCCTAGGGGCGCAAACAATGAGCAGTTCTTC	CASSPRGANNEQFF
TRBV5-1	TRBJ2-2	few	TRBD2	TGCGCCAGCAGGCCACAAAGGACTAGCGGGTACACCGGGGAGCTGTTTTTT	CASRPQRTSGYTGELFF
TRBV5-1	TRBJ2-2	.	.	TGCGCCAGCAGCAGGCGGCAGTTGGCCGAGAACCCTGGCGGGGAGCTGTTTTTT	CASSRRQLAENPGGELFF
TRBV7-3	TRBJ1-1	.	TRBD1	TGTGCCAGCAGCTTGACCGGGACAGCCGAGGGAGCTTTCTTT	CASSLTGTAEGAFF
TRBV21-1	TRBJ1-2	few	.	TGTGCCAGCAGCAAAGAAGGGACGGCTTTCTACACCTTC	CASSKEGTAFYTF
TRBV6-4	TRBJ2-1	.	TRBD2	TGTGCCAGCAGTCAACTAGCGGGAGGGGACAATGAGCAGTTCTTC	CASSQLAGGDNEQFF
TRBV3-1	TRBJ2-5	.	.	TGTGCCAGCAGCCGATGGAGATCGGGGCAAGAGACCCAGTACTTC	CASSRWRSGQETQYF
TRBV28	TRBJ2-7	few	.	TGTGCCAGCAGGCTTCCGGGACCCCCCTACGAGCAGTACTTC	CASRLPGPPYEQYF
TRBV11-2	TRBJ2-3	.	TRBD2	TGTGCCAGCAGGCGATTTCCGGGACTAGCGGGAGCCCGCCGGGGCACAGATACGCAGTATTTT	CASRRFPGLAGARRGTDTQYF
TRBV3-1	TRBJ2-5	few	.	TGTGCCAGCAGCCAAGTCGGCGCCGTGGGGACCCAGTACTTC	CASSQVGAVGTQYF
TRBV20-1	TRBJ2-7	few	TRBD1	TGCAGTGCAACGCCCGGGACAGGGGCTTATTACGAGCAGTACTTC	CSATPGTGAYYEQYF
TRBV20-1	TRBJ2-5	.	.	TGCAGTGCAGAACCTCGGGACGCCGCGTGGGAGCAGTACTTC	CSAEPRDAAWEQYF
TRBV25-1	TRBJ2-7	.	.	TGTGCCAGCAGTGATCTATTGGCGGGTAACTACGAGCAGTACTTC	CASSDLLAGNYEQYF
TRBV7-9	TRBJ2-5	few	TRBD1	TGTGCCAGCAGCTTAGCTCCGGGACAGGGGGCGAAAGAGACCCAGTACTTC	CASSLAPGQGAKETQYF
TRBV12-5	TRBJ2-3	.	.	TGTGCTAGTCTACAGGGAGTTCTCACAGATACGCAGTATTTT	CASLQGVLTDTQYF
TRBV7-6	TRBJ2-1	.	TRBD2	TGTGCCAGCAGTAGACTAGCGGGAGGGCCTTACAATGAGCAGTTCTTC	CASSRLAGGPYNEQFF
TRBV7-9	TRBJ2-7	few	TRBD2	TGTGCCAGCAACCCGGGACTAGCGGGAGACACCTACGAGCAGTACTTC	CASNPGLAGDTYEQYF
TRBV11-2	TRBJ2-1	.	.	TGTGCCAGCAGCTTAGGAGCAGGGGAGGATGAGCAGTTCTTC	CASSLGAGEDEQFF
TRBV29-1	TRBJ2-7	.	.	TGCAGCGTTGAAGATCAGTACGACAGGAGCTCCTACGAGCAGTACTTC	CSVEDQYDRSSYEQYF
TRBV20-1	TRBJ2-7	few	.	TGCAGTGCTAGAGATCAAGAATCCACGCGCGAGCAGTACTTC	CSARDQESTREQYF
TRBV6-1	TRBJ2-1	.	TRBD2	TGTGCCAGCAGTGGACTGACTAGCGGGCCGAATGAGCAGTTCTTC	CASSGLTSGPNEQFF
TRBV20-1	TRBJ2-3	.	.	TGCAGTGCTAGACTCAGCCCAGATACGCAGTATTTT	CSARLSPDTQYF
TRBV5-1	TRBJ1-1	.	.	TGCGCCAGCAGCACCTCGCGGGGGGTAGCTTTCTTT	CASSTSRGVAFF
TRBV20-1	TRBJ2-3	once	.	TGCAGTGCCTCGCAGGTTGGACTGGCTAGCACAGATACGCAGTATTTT	CSASQVGLASTDTQYF
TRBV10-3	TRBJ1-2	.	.	TGTGCCATCAGTGAGTCCGGGACATCTAACTATGGCTACACCTTC	CAISESGTSNYGYTF
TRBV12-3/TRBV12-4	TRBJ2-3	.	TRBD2	TGTGCCAGCAACGGACTAGCGGGAGCTAGCACAGATACGCAGTATTTT	CASNGLAGASTDTQYF
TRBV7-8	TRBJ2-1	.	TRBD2	TGTGCCAGCGGAAAAGCGGGGAGCTCCTACAATGAGCAGTTCTTC	CASGKAGSSYNEQFF